This T cell receptor (beta chain) was identified in a study of cytomegalovirus exposure and HLA in healthy donors. The overall study: Some 91 million unique TCRs from HLA-typed donors were held in an early release of data.

The PCR employed 60 Vbeta primers together with 13 Jbeta primers. TCRdb keeps only in-frame clones here, not all; method: immunoSEQ multiplex PCR. The data contain around 80,000 clones, about 79% of them singletons. CDR3 size: 13 residues. The germline CDR1 and CDR2 sequences are SEHNR and FQNEAQ (reference sequence). Trimming removed 3 bases at V and 3 bases at J, with 7 bases between. This rearrangement joins TRBV7-9 to TRBJ2-3, with D possibly matching TRBD2 (5 bases). The TCR originated in a female donor in good health and CMV-seronegative. Sequenced input: PBMCs. DNA of the CDR3: TGTGCCAGCAGCTTGAGGGAAACAGATACGCAGTATTTT. Translation gives CASSLRETDTQYF.